This T cell receptor (beta chain) derives from a study of blood T cell repertoires in COVID-19. Background on the study: There were acute and convalescent COVID-19 samples, and they came from the United States, Italy and Spain.

The repertoire was sequenced with immunoSEQ multiplex PCR; TCRdb's copy has only in-frame clones and lacks some. The sample holds around 240,000 clones, approximately 86% seen once. The CDR3 length is 14 residues. V was cut by 4 bases and J by 4 bases, with 12 bases left in between. Germline CDR1 reads MNHEY; CDR2 reads SMNVEV (reference sequence). Sequencing used peripheral blood. This rearrangement joins TRBV27 to TRBJ2-3; no clear D. This receptor was obtained from a woman in her thirties who had recovered from COVID-19. CDR3 in amino acids: CASSWAMVADTQYF. The CDR3 DNA sequence: TGTGCCAGCAGTTGGGCCATGGTGGCAGATACGCAGTATTTT.